Listed below are T cell receptor beta chains from one sample, sequenced in a study of control samples from healthy donors and cancer patients. Assay: immunoSEQ multiplex PCR; the TCRdb copy retains only in-frame clones and omits some. The top ten hold 5.8% of the sample, which has fewer than 85,000 clones, 80% to 95% seen once. Sequences were obtained from blood. These TCRs come from a woman in her sixties in good health. Both conserved end residues are part of each CDR3. The D gene is left open where the match is weak. Not all rows give a size; the values are once, few, many and, for expanded clones, a class.

>.|TRBJ2-1|TRBV14|.
TGTGCCAGCAGCCAAGATGTGACGGCTTGGGACGGCCCCCACCCGTTCTTC
CASSQDVTAWDGPHPFF
>.|TRBJ1-5|TRBV4-1|TRBD1
TGCGCCAGCAGCCAATGGACAGGACGTCTCAATCAGCCCCAGCATTTT
CASSQWTGRLNQPQHF
>.|TRBJ2-7|TRBV24-1|TRBD1
TGTGCCACCAGTGACTCTGGGACAGGCCGAGAGGGCGAGCAGTACTTC
CATSDSGTGREGEQYF
>.|TRBJ2-1|TRBV24-1|TRBD1
TGTGCCACCAGTGACCCACAGGGGCACTCCTACAATGAGCAGTTCTTC
CATSDPQGHSYNEQFF
>.|TRBJ2-3|TRBV15|.
TGTGCCACCAGCAGGGGGGAGATCGGGACAACCATTTACACAGATACGCAGTATTTT
CATSRGEIGTTIYTDTQYF
>.|TRBJ1-1|TRBV6-5|.
TGTGCCAGCGGCCCGACAATGAACACTGAAGCTTTCTTT
CASGPTMNTEAFF
>.|TRBJ2-7|TRBV4-1|.
TGCGCCAGCAGCCAGGCAGAGGGCGGAGCCTACGAGCAGTACTTC
CASSQAEGGAYEQYF
>.|TRBJ1-4|TRBV28|TRBD1
TGTGCCAGCAGCACGCGCGAGGGGACAGCTAATGAAAAACTGTTTTTT
CASSTREGTANEKLFF
>.|TRBJ1-2|TRBV6-5|TRBD1
TGTGCCAGCAGGGACAGGGGAGGCTATGGCTACACCTTC
CASRDRGGYGYTF
>.|TRBJ2-7|TRBV2|TRBD2
TGTGCCAGCGGGACTAGCTCTTCCTACGAGCAGTACTTC
CASGTSSSYEQYF
>once|TRBJ2-7|TRBV6-5|TRBD2
TGTGCCAGCAAATACGGGGGGGGCCCCTACGAGCAGTACTTC
CASKYGGGPYEQYF
>.|TRBJ1-4|TRBV6-1|TRBD1
TGTGCCAGCAGTGCCAGGGGGGGACCGGCCCCTGAAAAACTGTTTTTT
CASSARGGPAPEKLFF
>.|TRBJ2-2|TRBV24-1|TRBD2
TGTGCCACCAGTGACCCATTCCCTAGCGGGAGGACCCCCGGGGAGCTGTTTTTT
CATSDPFPSGRTPGELFF
>.|TRBJ1-5|TRBV5-1|TRBD1
TGCGCCAGCAGACTACAGGGGCGGAATCAGCCCCAGCATTTT
CASRLQGRNQPQHF
>.|TRBJ1-3|TRBV10-3|.
TGTGCCATCAGTGTAACAGTCTCTGGAAACACCATATATTTT
CAISVTVSGNTIYF
>.|TRBJ2-7|TRBV7-9|.
TGTGCCAGCAGCTTAGGGGTTCCGCCGGGCCCGACCTACGAGCAGTACTTC
CASSLGVPPGPTYEQYF
>.|TRBJ2-1|TRBV6-6|TRBD2
TGTGCCAGCAGTTACTTAGCGGGAGCCTACAATGAGCAGTTCTTC
CASSYLAGAYNEQFF
>.|TRBJ2-5|TRBV28|TRBD1
TGTGCCAGCAGTTTATTATGTTTGTGCCTACAGGGGGCGTTTGAGACCCAGTACTTC
CASSLLCLCLQGAFETQYF
>.|TRBJ1-3|TRBV2|.
TGTGCCAGCAGTCCAACAGGGTCTGGAAACACCATATATTTT
CASSPTGSGNTIYF
>.|TRBJ1-2|TRBV19|.
TGTGCCAGTAAAGCAAACCGACAGGACAGATACTATGGCTACACCTTC
CASKANRQDRYYGYTF
>.|TRBJ2-1|TRBV2|TRBD2
TGTGCCAGCAGGGCTTCGGGAGGAGCTAATGAGCAGTTCTTC
CASRASGGANEQFF
>.|TRBJ1-6|TRBV10-3|.
TGTGCCATCAGTGAGTCGAGAAGGGGACGTGGCTCACCCCTCCACTTT
CAISESRRGRGSPLHF